This TCR beta chain was identified in a study of cytomegalovirus exposure and HLA in healthy donors. General observations from the study: Reportedly, TCR beta sequences accurately predicted HLA-A and HLA-B alleles in most subjects.

As to this clone: The antigen is not known.

Per germline, CDR1 MNHEY and CDR2 SMNVEV (reference sequence). V was cut by 0 bases and J by 7 bases, with 9 bases left in between. CDR3 length equals 13 residues. The study ran its PCR with 60 Vbeta and 13 Jbeta primers. Some clones are missing from TCRdb's copy, which holds only in-frame ones; the method was immunoSEQ multiplex PCR. The table lists 120,000 to 150,000 clones, around 73% of them singletons. The sequence was collected from a young woman in good health and CMV-seronegative. The genes are TRBV27 and TRBJ1-2, with D perhaps matching TRBD1 (6 bases). The sample comprised PBMCs. CDR3 sequence: CASSLSKGVGYTF. The CDR3 DNA sequence: TGTGCCAGCAGTTTATCGAAGGGGGTTGGCTACACCTTC.